This TCR beta chain was obtained from a study of T cells after posttransplantation cyclophosphamide. Clones were read by immunoSEQ multiplex PCR, and TCRdb kept only the in-frame ones, dropping some. The table has fewer than 6,000 clones, about 1.7% seen once. V trimming: 5 bases; J trimming: 6 bases; junction bases outside the gene matches: 4. The CDR3 loop spans 13 amino acids. The germline V gene encodes CDR1 LNHDA and CDR2 SQIVND (reference sequence). Busulfan-fludarabine conditioning, marrow transplant, and cyclophosphamide on days +3 and +4 were administered. The sequencing here drew on PBMCs, taken almost 250 days after a stem cell transplant with posttransplant cyclophosphamide. The TCR sequence derives from a male patient aged 25-45 years who received an allogeneic stem cell transplant from a related donor, was CMV-positive, and had no GVHD. Some T cells may arise from the graft donor. The rearrangement joins TRBV19 to TRBJ2-7; 10 bases are shared with TRBD2. The CDR3 protein is CASSQAGGREQYF. The CDR3, as DNA: TGTGCCAGTAGTCAAGCGGGAGGGCGCGAGCAGTACTTC.